Each of the 12 T cell receptor beta chains below was sequenced from the same sample in a study of blood T cell repertoires in COVID-19. The method was immunoSEQ multiplex PCR; TCRdb's version includes in-frame clones alone and lacks a portion of them. This repertoire shows approximately 210,000 clones, roughly 79% found once; its top ten account for approximately 9%. The specimen was PBMCs or T cells enriched from blood (not recorded which). These receptors originate from a woman in her fifties or sixties with acute COVID-19.

This clone has just a few counts. The rearrangement links TRBV19 to TRBJ1-1; D might be TRBD1 (5 bases). Germline V CDR1 and CDR2: LNHDA, SQIVND (reference sequence). This CDR3 comprises 15 residues. The V end lost 3 bases, the J end lost 5 bases, and 16 bases lay between the germline ends. The CDR3: CASSILGRVGTEAFF. The CDR3 DNA is TGTGCCAGTAGTATTCTGGGCAGGGTGGGAACTGAAGCTTTCTTT.

The DNA for the CDR3 is TGTGCCAGCAGCTTCGGGACTAGCGGGAGCTCCTACGAGCAGTACTTC. Its translation: CASSFGTSGSSYEQYF. The V call is TRBV7-2, the J call TRBJ2-7; 14 bases map to TRBD2. The CDR3 is made up of 16 amino acids. The V segment lost 3 bases and the J segment 0 bases; nucleotides outside the gene matches: 1. From germline, CDR1 is SGHTA and CDR2 FQGNSA.

J is TRBJ1-6 and V is TRBV3-1 (or the pseudogene TRBV3-2), with 10 bases matching TRBD1. Germline CDR1 reads LGHDT; CDR2 reads YNNKEL (reference sequence). The CDR3 contains 15 residues. V lost 3 bases, J lost 9 bases, and 5 bases stayed unmatched. CDR3 amino acids: CASSQRQGAGSPLHF. The CDR3 DNA sequence: TGTGCCAGCAGCCAGAGACAGGGGGCGGGTTCACCCCTCCACTTT.

The chain links TRBV7-8 to TRBJ1-4; TRBD1 might be the D (6 bases). Between the trimmed V and J ends, which lost 2 bases and 5 bases, there was a span of 12 bases. In germline, CDR1 is SGHVS, CDR2 FQNEAQ. The CDR3 sequence is 15 residues long. The CDR3: CASSLKDSKNEKLFF. Written as DNA, the CDR3 is TGTGCCAGCAGCTTAAAGGACAGCAAGAATGAAAAACTGTTTTTT. The whole variable domain, remainder taken from reference TRBV7-8 and TRBJ1-4, is GAGVSQSPRYKVAKRGQDVALRCDPISGHVSLFWYQQALGQGPEFLTYFQNEAQLDKSGLPSDRFFAERPEGSVSTLKIQRTQQEDSAVYLCASSLKDSKNEKLFFGSGTQLSVL.

V usage is TRBV28 and J usage is TRBJ2-1; weak D call: TRBD1 (6 bases). V lost 2 bases to trimming and J lost 7 bases, with 15 bases between them. The CDR3 runs to 15 residues. The germline V gene encodes CDR1 MDHEN and CDR2 SYDVKM. The CDR3 DNA reads as TGTGCCAGCAGTTTAGCCACCTCACAGGGAAATGAGCAGTTCTTC. It encodes CASSLATSQGNEQFF.

The chain combines TRBV7-3 with TRBJ1-2, with 9 nucleotides matching TRBD1. V was clipped by 5 bases and J by 4 bases; unmatched bases: 14. CDR3 length: 17 amino acids. The V gene's germline CDR1 is SGHTA and CDR2 FQGTGA. The chain's CDR3 is CASSLTSLDRGGYGYTF. The CDR3 DNA reads as TGTGCCAGCAGCCTCACGAGTCTGGACAGGGGAGGCTATGGCTACACCTTC.

This chain connects TRBV7-8 to TRBJ2-7; TRBD1 is a possible D gene (5 bases). Germline V gene data show CDR1 as SGHVS and CDR2 as FQNEAQ. This CDR3 has 14 residues. The V end lost 2 bases, the J end lost 0 bases, and 8 bases lay between the germline ends. CDR3 nucleotide sequence: TGTGCCAGCAGCTTATTGACAGCCTCCTACGAGCAGTACTTC. Its translation: CASSLLTASYEQYF.

Judged by abundance, this clone is medium-sized (0.01 to 0.1%). V is TRBV5-1 and J is TRBJ2-7, with a weak D call TRBD2 (5 bases). Germline CDR1 is SGHRS and CDR2 is YFSETQ. V lost 0 bases, J lost 6 bases, and 10 bases lay in between. The CDR3 has 13 amino acids. Here the CDR3 DNA reads TGCGCCAGCAGCTTGGATGGGAGTATCGAGCAGTACTTC. Translated: CASSLDGSIEQYF.

This chain connects TRBV2 to TRBJ2-3, with a tentative D call TRBD1 (6 bases). Trimming left V 3 bases short and J 2 bases short, with 12 bases between. This CDR3 is built from 15 residues. Germline V CDR1 and CDR2: SNHLY, FYNNEI. CDR3 coding DNA: TGTGCCAGCAGTGACTCGGGACAAAACACAGATACGCAGTATTTT. This codes for CASSDSGQNTDTQYF. Based on the CDR3 plus reference TRBV2 and TRBJ2-3, the full variable domain is EPEVTQTPSHQVTQMGQEVILRCVPISNHLYFYWYRQILGQKVEFLVSFYNNEISEKSEIFDDQFSVERPDGSNFTLKIRSTKLEDSAMYFCASSDSGQNTDTQYFGPGTRLTVL.

The genes are TRBV7-9 and TRBJ2-3; 14 nucleotides line up with TRBD2. Unmatched junction bases numbered 3, after V lost 5 bases and J lost 2 bases. This CDR3 is 16 amino acids long. CDR1 is SEHNR, CDR2 FQNEAQ, per germline (reference sequence). As DNA, the CDR3 is TGTGCCAGCAGCGGGACTAGCGGGGGTCTCACAGATACGCAGTATTTT. As protein: CASSGTSGGLTDTQYF.

This chain uses TRBV27 with TRBJ2-2; 7 nucleotides align to TRBD1. From germline, CDR1 is MNHEY and CDR2 SMNVEV (reference sequence). CDR3 length: 16 residues. The V segment lost 4 bases and the J segment 5 bases; nucleotides outside the gene matches: 10. The CDR3 DNA follows: TGTGCCAGCAGTTACGGGACAGCACCGGGAACCGGGGAGCTGTTTTTT. This encodes CASSYGTAPGTGELFF.

V and J are TRBV12-3 or TRBV12-4 and TRBJ2-7; possible D gene TRBD2, 6 bases. The CDR3 length is 13 residues. V lost 4 bases, J lost 2 bases, and 9 bases lay in between. The CDR3 reads CASSYASAYEQYF. CDR3 DNA sequence: TGTGCCAGCAGTTACGCTAGCGCCTACGAGCAGTACTTC.